This T cell receptor beta chain stems from a study of T cell responses to AZD1222 COVID-19 vaccine. Only in-frame clones appear in the TCRdb table, and some are missing; sequencing was by immunoSEQ multiplex PCR. Here the sample spans about 70,000 clones, around 90% being singletons. The CDR3 spans 15 residues. CDR1 SGHAT and CDR2 FQDESV come from the germline V gene (reference sequence). Trimming cost V 1 base and J 7 bases; bases outside gene matches: 6. The chain links TRBV11-1 to TRBJ2-7; 11 positions agree with TRBD1. This clonotype originated in an adult who received the AZD1222 COVID-19 vaccine. Sequenced material: peripheral blood, taken 28 days after the second AZD1222 dose. The CDR3 is CASSLGPGTGGEQYF. DNA for the CDR3: TGTGCCAGCAGCTTAGGTCCCGGGACAGGGGGTGAGCAGTACTTC. Full variable domain (missing parts from reference TRBV11-1 and TRBJ2-7): EAEVAQSPRYKITEKSQAVAFWCDPISGHATLYWYRQILGQGPELLVQFQDESVVDDSQLPKDRFSAERLKGVDSTLKIQPAELGDSAMYLCASSLGPGTGGEQYFGPGTRLTVT.